Given below is one TCR beta chain in context. Its antigen remains unknown. Profiling relied on immunoSEQ multiplex PCR, and the TCRdb table lists in-frame clones only, not all of them. The table lists about 130,000 clones, about nine tenths of them singletons. This record comes from a study of PD-1 blockade in mismatch repair-deficient tumors. Study conclusions and caveats: Tumor-resident clones, often undetectable pretreatment in blood, expanded then contracted after pembrolizumab.

TCR sequencing covered a few patients who responded to pembrolizumab. The sequencing used peripheral blood, collected about 17 months after starting pembrolizumab. This sequence was found in an adult with mismatch repair-deficient cancer.

The CDR3 nucleotides read TGCAGCGTTGAAGTCCTAGCGGGAGGAAACAATGAGCAGTTCTTC. It is translated as CSVEVLAGGNNEQFF. The rearrangement links TRBV29-1 to TRBJ2-1; 11 positions match TRBD2. Germline V gives CDR1 SQVTM, CDR2 ANQGSEA. The V segment lost 1 base and the J segment 5 bases; nucleotides outside the gene matches: 4. CDR3 size: 15 residues.